Following are 30 T cell receptor beta chains from one sample sequenced in a study of regulatory T cells in long-lasting Graves disease. With iRepertoire HTBI primers and Arm-PCR of CDR3 regions, TCR beta libraries were built. TCRdb reprocessed the multiplex PCR reads with MiXCR, giving one entry per CDR3 protein. The top ten hold over 20% of the sample, which has a few hundred thousand distinct CDR3 sequences, roughly 18% seen once. Time point noted: newly diagnosed GD, antithyroid drugs for less than 3 months. PBMC RNA was the source of the TCR library. Sequences were derived from peripheral blood mononuclear cells (PBMCs), sampled at new diagnosis, from a patient treated with antithyroid drugs. The origin of the receptors is a female donor with Graves disease.

Many counts were recorded for this clonotype. The chain links TRBV6-5 to TRBJ2-5; D not resolved. This CDR3 has 13 amino acids. The germline V gene encodes CDR1 MNHEY and CDR2 SVGAGI. Trimming took 0 bases from V and 1 from J, leaving 3 bases between them. The CDR3 is CASSYSAQETQYF. Written as DNA, the CDR3 is TGTGCCAGCAGTTACTCGGCCCAAGAGACCCAGTACTTC.

The chain carries TRBV7-3 and TRBJ2-1, with TRBD2 as a possible D gene (6 bases). From germline, CDR1 is SGHTA and CDR2 FQGTGA. V was trimmed by 2 bases and J by 6 bases, leaving 17 bases between them. The CDR3 is 16 amino acids. The chain's CDR3 is CASSLHPPGALNEQFF. Written as DNA, the CDR3 is TGTGCCAGCAGCTTACATCCACCGGGAGCCCTCAATGAGCAGTTCTTC.

On this clonotype itself: This could be a read error, since a much larger clone is one nucleotide away. This rearrangement joins TRBV7-9 to TRBJ1-1; no reliable D call. V lost 4 bases to trimming and J lost 3 bases, with 9 bases between them. CDR1 and CDR2 (germline): SEHNR, FQNEAQ (reference sequence). This CDR3 region has 13 residues. The CDR3 bases are TGTGCCAGCAGCTCAGACAAATACACTGAAGCTTTCTTT. Its translation: CASSSDKYTEAFF.

This clonotype was counted many times. The V call is TRBV19, the J call TRBJ2-7, with TRBD1 identical over 10 bases. Germline V gives CDR1 LNHDA, CDR2 SQIVND (reference sequence). The CDR3 totals 14 residues. Losses at the gene ends were 8 bases for V and 4 bases for J; bases not matched to a gene: 8. The CDR3 region is CASALRDRGYEQYF. The CDR3 DNA reads as TGTGCCAGTGCCCTCCGGGACAGGGGTTACGAGCAGTACTTC.

This clonotype showed up many times. The chain is built from TRBV10-3 and TRBJ2-1; 7 positions match TRBD1. CDR3 length: 14 amino acids. Germline V gene lookup returns CDR1 ENHRY and CDR2 SYGVKD. J was trimmed by 8 bases and V by 5 bases; bases with no gene match: 9. The CDR3: CAISNRGGLDEQFF. The CDR3, as DNA: TGTGCCATCAGTAACAGGGGTGGGCTCGATGAGCAGTTCTTC.

This clonotype was recorded at least ten times. The chain links TRBV28 to TRBJ2-7, with D perhaps matching TRBD2 (5 bases). Trimming removed 4 bases at V and 4 bases at J, with 20 bases between. Germline lookup yields CDR1 MDHEN and CDR2 SYDVKM. The CDR3 is 16 residues long. The CDR3: CASSSEAALTGYEQYF. As DNA, the CDR3 is TGTGCCAGCAGTTCTGAAGCGGCTTTGACCGGGTACGAGCAGTACTTC.

This clonotype has a count of ten or more. This chain uses TRBV27 with TRBJ2-1; a possible D gene is TRBD2 (5 bases). Germline loops: CDR1 MNHEY, CDR2 SMNVEV (reference sequence). This CDR3 is 16 amino acids long. The V end lost 9 bases, the J end lost 0 bases, and 18 bases lay between the germline ends. Here the CDR3 reads CASSSAEASSYNEQFF. As DNA, the CDR3 is TGTGCCAGTTCTTCGGCGGAGGCCAGCTCCTACAATGAGCAGTTCTTC.

At least ten counts were recorded for this clonotype. This sequence joins TRBV5-4 and TRBJ2-1, with D perhaps matching TRBD1 (7 bases). Germline V gives CDR1 SGHNT, CDR2 YYREEE (reference sequence). CDR3 length equals 16 residues. V was trimmed by 4 bases and J by 3 bases, leaving 17 bases between them. The CDR3 loop reads CASSQGGTEFYNEQFF. Written as DNA, the CDR3 is TGTGCCAGCAGCCAAGGCGGGACAGAGTTCTACAATGAGCAGTTCTTC. Full variable domain (missing parts from reference TRBV5-4 and TRBJ2-1): ETGVTQSPTHLIKTRGQQVTLRCSSQSGHNTVSWYQQALGQGPQFIFQYYREEENGRGNFPPRFSGLQFPNYSSELNVNALELDDSALYLCASSQGGTEFYNEQFFGPGTRLTVL.

This clonotype has ten or more counts. The genes are TRBV7-8 and TRBJ1-4; a weak D match, TRBD1 (5 bases). Trimming left V 2 bases short and J 4 bases short, with 8 bases between. This CDR3 region has 14 residues. CDR1 is SGHVS, CDR2 FQNEAQ, per germline. In nucleotides, the CDR3 is TGTGCCAGCAGCTTAATAGACAGTAATGAAAAACTGTTTTTT. Protein product: CASSLIDSNEKLFF.

In its sample, this clonotype was seen many times. V and J are TRBV30 and TRBJ1-5; maybe TRBD1 (5 bases). The CDR3 is made up of 15 amino acids. V was clipped by 0 bases and J by 5 bases, with 14 bases between them. Germline assignment: CDR1 GTSNPN and CDR2 SVGIG (reference sequence). The CDR3 region is CAWSVWGGGDQPQHF. The CDR3 nucleotides are TGTGCCTGGAGTGTTTGGGGAGGAGGGGATCAGCCCCAGCATTTT. Full variable domain (remainder filled in from reference TRBV30 and TRBJ1-5): SQTIHQWPATLVQPVGSPLSLECTVEGTSNPNLYWYRQAAGRGLQLLFYSVGIGQISSEVPQNLSASRPQDRQFILSSKKLLLSDSGFYLCAWSVWGGGDQPQHFGDGTRLSIL.

A remark on this clonotype: A much bigger clone sits one base away, suggesting this may be a read error. The rearrangement joins TRBV3-1 to TRBJ2-7; 12 nucleotides align to TRBD1. This CDR3 has 14 amino acids. The trim removed 4 bases at V and 7 bases at J, leaving 5 bases unmatched. CDR1 and CDR2 from the germline V gene are LGHDT and YNNKEL (reference sequence). CDR3 loop: CASSLGTGGNEQYF. In DNA, the CDR3 is TGTGCCAGCAGCCTCGGGACAGGGGGCAATGAGCAGTACTTC.

This clonotype was recorded at least ten times. The rearrangement joins TRBV14 to TRBJ2-1; TRBD1 agrees at 12 bases. The V gene's germline CDR1 is SGHDN and CDR2 FVKESK. The ends lost 4 bases at V and 14 bases at J; junction bases unmatched: 6. The CDR3 sequence is 13 residues long. CDR3 bases: TGTGCCAGCAGCCGGGACAGGGGGCTTTTGAAGTTCTTC. Amino acid sequence: CASSRDRGLLKFF.

The V gene is TRBV11-3, the J gene TRBJ1-2, with a weak D call TRBD1 (5 bases). V was pared by 0 bases and J by 0 bases, with 11 bases between. The CDR3 extends over 16 amino acids. Germline CDR1 SGHNT, CDR2 YENEEA. CDR3 sequence (DNA): TGTGCCAGCAGCTTAGAGGGACGGGAAGCTAACTATGGCTACACCTTC. Protein product: CASSLEGREANYGYTF. The full variable domain, in which reference TRBV11-3 and TRBJ1-2 provide the parts outside the CDR3, is EAGVVQSPRYKIIEKKQPVAFWCNPISGHNTLYWYLQNLGQGPELLIRYENEEAVDDSQLPKDRFSAERLKGVDSTLKIQPAELGDSAVYLCASSLEGREANYGYTFGSGTRLTVV.

This clonotype has at least ten counts. This sequence joins TRBV2 and TRBJ1-2; D may be TRBD1 (6 bases). V lost 6 bases and J 1 base, leaving 9 bases between the germline ends. The CDR3 contains 13 residues. The germline CDR1 and CDR2 sequences are SNHLY and FYNNEI. The CDR3 sequence: CASRDSGNYGYTF. As DNA, the CDR3 is TGTGCCAGCAGGGACAGCGGTAACTATGGCTACACCTTC.

V usage is TRBV6-9 and J usage is TRBJ1-2; 8 nucleotides agree with TRBD1. Germline-derived CDR1 and CDR2 are MNHGY and SVAAGI. The CDR3 covers 15 residues. V shed 3 bases and J 6 bases; nucleotides not matched to a gene: 9. The chain's CDR3 is CASSYSARTGHGYTF. DNA of the CDR3: TGTGCCAGCAGTTACTCAGCCAGGACAGGGCATGGCTACACCTTC.

This clonotype showed up many times. This chain connects TRBV10-3 to TRBJ1-1, with D perhaps matching TRBD1 (5 bases). Germline V gene sequence: CDR1 ENHRY, CDR2 SYGVKD. The CDR3 consists of 13 residues. V was pared by 7 bases and J by 4 bases, with 13 bases between. This chain's CDR3 is CAITPGGVTEAFF. CDR3 bases: TGTGCCATCACCCCTGGGGGGGTCACTGAAGCTTTCTTT.

Concerning this clonotype itself: One base away lies a much larger clone, so this may be a sequencing read error. The genes are TRBV27 and TRBJ1-2; TRBD1 agrees at 7 bases. This CDR3 is built from 15 residues. The V gene's germline CDR1 is MNHEY and CDR2 SMNVEV (reference sequence). V shed 8 bases and J 7 bases; nucleotides not matched to a gene: 16. In nucleotides, the CDR3 is TGTGCCAGCTGCGAAGACAGGGAGGCCAACGGTGGCTACACCTTC. This sequence encodes CASCEDREANGGYTF.

The chain recombines TRBV24-1 with TRBJ2-3; the match to TRBD2 covers 8 bases. The CDR3 contains 15 residues. Germline V gives CDR1 KGHDR, CDR2 SFDVKD. The J segment lost 0 bases and the V segment lost 7 bases, leaving 5 bases of the junction unmatched. CDR3 loop: CATSLAGLSTDTQYF. The CDR3 region has the DNA TGTGCCACCAGCTTAGCGGGGCTAAGCACAGATACGCAGTATTTT.

This clonotype was detected many times. The J gene is TRBJ1-1, the V gene TRBV28; TRBD1 matches 9 bases. The CDR3 is made up of 15 amino acids. Trimming at V came to 4 bases and at J to 7 bases, leaving 10 bases not matched to a gene. Germline V CDR1 and CDR2: MDHEN, SYDVKM. CDR3 protein: CASSSPGQGKLEAFF. The CDR3 DNA reads as TGTGCCAGCAGTTCCCCGGGACAGGGTAAGCTTGAAGCTTTCTTT.

This clonotype was counted ten times or more. The genes are TRBV28 and TRBJ2-3; possibly TRBD1 for D (6 bases). Germline V gene data show CDR1 as MDHEN and CDR2 as SYDVKM. V lost 6 bases to trimming and J lost 6 bases, with 16 bases between them. The CDR3 contains 14 residues. CDR3 loop: CASREQGNPDTQYF. In DNA form, the CDR3 reads TGTGCCAGCAGAGAACAGGGAAATCCGGATACGCAGTATTTT.

The V gene is TRBV19, the J gene TRBJ1-1, with 11 bases that match TRBD1. Trimming removed 6 bases from V and 6 bases from J; junction bases left unmatched: 9. From germline, CDR1 is LNHDA and CDR2 SQIVND (reference sequence). The CDR3 extends over 15 amino acids. The DNA for the CDR3 is TGTGCCAGTAGCCGACTGGGACAGGGGGAAGCTGAAGCTTTCTTT. Its protein product is CASSRLGQGEAEAFF.

V and J are TRBV20-1 and TRBJ2-3; TRBD1 matches at 9 bases. Losses at the gene ends were 6 bases for V and 3 bases for J; bases not matched to a gene: 4. The CDR3 covers 13 residues. The V gene's germline CDR1 is DFQATT and CDR2 SNEGSKA (reference sequence). CDR3 sequence (DNA): TGCAGTGCGCCCGGGACAGGGACAGATACGCAGTATTTT. This gives the protein CSAPGTGTDTQYF.

A note on this clonotype: A much larger clone lies a single base off, so this may be a read error. V is TRBV28 and J is TRBJ2-1; no definite D call. Germline assignment: CDR1 MDHEN and CDR2 SYDVKM. This CDR3 region has 14 residues. Trimming pared 6 bases from V and 1 base from J, leaving 10 bases between. As DNA, the CDR3 is TGTGCCAGCAGCTTCAACGGATCCTACAATGAGCAGTTCTTC. This encodes CASSFNGSYNEQFF.

Many counts were recorded for this clonotype. The chain uses TRBV19 and TRBJ1-1; 7 bases agree with TRBD1. After removal of 4 bases from V and 0 bases from J, the junction contained 5 bases not matched to a gene. This CDR3 is built from 15 residues. The germline V gene has CDR1 LNHDA and CDR2 SQIVND (reference sequence). CDR3 amino acids: CASSTPTGLNTEAFF. CDR3 coding DNA: TGTGCCAGTAGTACTCCGACAGGGCTGAACACTGAAGCTTTCTTT.

This clonotype was seen only once. The chain uses TRBV7-9 and TRBJ1-1; 8 bases are shared with TRBD1. The germline V gene encodes CDR1 SEHNR and CDR2 FQNEAQ (reference sequence). The CDR3 contains 14 residues. The V gene end was trimmed by 5 bases and the J gene end by 2 bases; junction bases not matched to a gene: 4. The CDR3 protein is CASSNGQGNTEAFF. The CDR3, as DNA: TGTGCCAGCAGCAACGGACAGGGTAACACTGAAGCTTTCTTT.

This clonotype occurred a few times. The CDR3 bases are TGTGCCAGCAGCCACGGGGGAGGCGGGGAGCTGTTTTTT. Translated, it gives CASSHGGGGELFF. V and J are TRBV6-1 and TRBJ2-2; D is perhaps TRBD2 (6 bases). The germline CDR1 and CDR2 sequences are MNHNS and SASEGT. CDR3 length: 13 amino acids. Trimming removed 6 bases at V and 7 bases at J, with 12 bases between.

Ten or more counts support this clonotype. The chain recombines TRBV11-2 with TRBJ2-7, with 7 positions matching TRBD1. The length of the CDR3 is 14 residues. Germline CDR1 and CDR2: SGHAT and FQNNGV. V trimming: 4 bases; J trimming: 2 bases; junction bases outside the gene matches: 5. CDR3 DNA sequence: TGTGCCAGCAGCTCGGACAGGTCTCCCTACGAGCAGTACTTC. It codes for CASSSDRSPYEQYF.

This clonotype was detected a few times. The chain uses TRBV7-9 and TRBJ2-1; D possibly matches TRBD1 or TRBD2 (6 bases each). The germline gives CDR1 SEHNR, CDR2 FQNEAQ (reference sequence). This CDR3 spans 16 amino acids. Deletions cut 4 bases from V and 4 bases from J, with 17 bases between. CDR3 region: CASSSPGASVYNEQFF. The DNA for the CDR3 is TGTGCCAGCAGCTCGCCGGGGGCTAGCGTTTACAATGAGCAGTTCTTC.

This clonotype was seen ten or more times. The V and J genes are TRBV10-3 and TRBJ1-5; unclear D gene. This CDR3 has 12 residues. V was shortened by 11 bases and J by 3 bases, with 11 bases between the two germline ends. The germline gives CDR1 ENHRY, CDR2 SYGVKD. The CDR3 here is CAVGPHNQPQHF. CDR3 nucleotides: TGTGCCGTTGGGCCGCACAATCAGCCCCAGCATTTT.

The V and J genes are TRBV4-1 and TRBJ2-7, with D possibly TRBD2 on 6 matching bases. Germline CDR1 is MGHRA and CDR2 is YSYEKL. V was pared by 0 bases and J by 0 bases, with 18 bases between. The CDR3 has 18 residues. CDR3 loop: CASSQDKETRDFSYEQYF. DNA for the CDR3: TGCGCCAGCAGCCAAGATAAGGAGACCCGGGACTTCTCCTACGAGCAGTACTTC.